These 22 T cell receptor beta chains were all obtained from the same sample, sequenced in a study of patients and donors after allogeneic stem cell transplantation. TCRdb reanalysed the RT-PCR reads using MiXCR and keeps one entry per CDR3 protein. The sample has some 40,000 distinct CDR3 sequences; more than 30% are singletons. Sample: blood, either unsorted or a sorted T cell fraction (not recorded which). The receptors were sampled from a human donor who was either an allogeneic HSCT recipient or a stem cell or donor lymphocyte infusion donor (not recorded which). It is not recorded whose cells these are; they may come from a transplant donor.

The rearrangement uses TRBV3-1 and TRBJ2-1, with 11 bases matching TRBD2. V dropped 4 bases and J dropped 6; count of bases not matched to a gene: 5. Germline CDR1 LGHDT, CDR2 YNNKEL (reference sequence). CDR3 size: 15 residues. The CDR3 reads CASSRTSGSPNEQFF. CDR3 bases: TGTGCCAGCAGCCGAACTAGCGGGAGCCCCAATGAGCAGTTCTTC.

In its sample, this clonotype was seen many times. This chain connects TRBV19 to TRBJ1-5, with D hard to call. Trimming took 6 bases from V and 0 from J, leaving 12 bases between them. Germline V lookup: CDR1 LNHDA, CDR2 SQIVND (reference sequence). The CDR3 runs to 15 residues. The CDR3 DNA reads TGTGCCAGTAGCCTCGGGATCTATAGCAATCAGCCCCAGCATTTT. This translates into CASSLGIYSNQPQHF.

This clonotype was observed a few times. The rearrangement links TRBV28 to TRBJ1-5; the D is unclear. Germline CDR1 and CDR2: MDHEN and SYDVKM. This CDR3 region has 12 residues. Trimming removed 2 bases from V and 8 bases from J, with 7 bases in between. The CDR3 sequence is CASSLNAEPQHF. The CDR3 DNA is TGTGCCAGCAGTTTAAATGCGGAGCCCCAGCATTTT.

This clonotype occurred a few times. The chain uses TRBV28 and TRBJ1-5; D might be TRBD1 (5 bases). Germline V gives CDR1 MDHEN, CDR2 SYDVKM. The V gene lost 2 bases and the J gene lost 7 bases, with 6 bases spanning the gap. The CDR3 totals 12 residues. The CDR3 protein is CASSLDSQPQHF. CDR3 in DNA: TGTGCCAGCAGTTTAGACAGCCAGCCCCAGCATTTT. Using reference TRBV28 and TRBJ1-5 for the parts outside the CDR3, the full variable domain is DVKVTQSSRYLVKRTGEKVFLECVQDMDHENMFWYRQDPGLGLRLIYFSYDVKMKEKGDIPEGYSVSREKKERFSLILESASTNQTSMYLCASSLDSQPQHFGDGTRLSIL.

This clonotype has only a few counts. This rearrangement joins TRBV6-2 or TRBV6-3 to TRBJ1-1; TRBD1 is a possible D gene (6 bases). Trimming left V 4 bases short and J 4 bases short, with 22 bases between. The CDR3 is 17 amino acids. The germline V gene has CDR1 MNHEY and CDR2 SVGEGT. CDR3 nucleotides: TGTGCCAGCAGTTCCGCCCCACAGGGATCCGGAGCCACTGAAGCTTTCTTT. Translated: CASSSAPQGSGATEAFF.

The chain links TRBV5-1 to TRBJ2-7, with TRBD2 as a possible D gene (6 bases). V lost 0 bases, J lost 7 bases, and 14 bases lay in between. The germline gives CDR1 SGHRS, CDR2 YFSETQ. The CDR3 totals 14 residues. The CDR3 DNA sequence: TGCGCCAGCAGCTTGGAGCTAGCGACTCGGGAGCAGTACTTC. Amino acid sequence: CASSLELATREQYF.

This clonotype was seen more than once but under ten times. CDR3 residues: CASSSPGLALNEQFF. CDR3 coding DNA: TGTGCCAGCAGTTCCCCGGGACTAGCCCTCAATGAGCAGTTCTTC. The V gene is TRBV12-3 or TRBV12-4, the J gene TRBJ2-1, with 9 bases that match TRBD2. Trimming removed 4 bases from V and 6 bases from J; junction bases left unmatched: 7. The CDR3 loop spans 15 amino acids.

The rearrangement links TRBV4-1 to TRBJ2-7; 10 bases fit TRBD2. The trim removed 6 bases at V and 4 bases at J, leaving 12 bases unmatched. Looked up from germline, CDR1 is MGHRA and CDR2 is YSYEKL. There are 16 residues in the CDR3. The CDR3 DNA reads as TGCGCCAGCAGTCCCCCCGGGGCTAGCGGGAGATACGAGCAGTACTTC. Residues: CASSPPGASGRYEQYF.

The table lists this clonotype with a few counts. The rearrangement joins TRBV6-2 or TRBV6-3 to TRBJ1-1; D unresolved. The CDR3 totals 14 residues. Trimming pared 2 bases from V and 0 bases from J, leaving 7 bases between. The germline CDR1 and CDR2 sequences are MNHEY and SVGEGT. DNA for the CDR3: TGTGCCAGCAGTTACGTTACTGTGAACACTGAAGCTTTCTTT. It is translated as CASSYVTVNTEAFF.

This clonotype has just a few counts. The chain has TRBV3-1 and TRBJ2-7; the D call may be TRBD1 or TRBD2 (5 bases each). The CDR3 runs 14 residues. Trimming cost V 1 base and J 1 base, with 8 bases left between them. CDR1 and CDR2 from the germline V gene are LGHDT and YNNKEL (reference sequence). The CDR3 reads CASSQAGGSYEQYF. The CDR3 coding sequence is TGTGCCAGCAGCCAAGCTGGGGGTTCCTACGAGCAGTACTTC.

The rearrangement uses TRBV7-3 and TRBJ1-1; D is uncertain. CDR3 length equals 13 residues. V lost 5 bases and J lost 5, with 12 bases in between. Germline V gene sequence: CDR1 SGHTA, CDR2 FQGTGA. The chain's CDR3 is CASSPKGKTEAFF. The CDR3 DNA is TGTGCCAGCAGCCCTAAAGGGAAAACTGAAGCTTTCTTT.

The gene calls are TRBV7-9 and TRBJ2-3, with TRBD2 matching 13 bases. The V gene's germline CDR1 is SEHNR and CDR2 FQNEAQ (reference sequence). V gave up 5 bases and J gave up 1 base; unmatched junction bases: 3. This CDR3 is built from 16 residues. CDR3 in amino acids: CASSAGLAGGTDTQYF. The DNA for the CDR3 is TGTGCCAGCAGCGCCGGACTAGCGGGAGGCACAGATACGCAGTATTTT.

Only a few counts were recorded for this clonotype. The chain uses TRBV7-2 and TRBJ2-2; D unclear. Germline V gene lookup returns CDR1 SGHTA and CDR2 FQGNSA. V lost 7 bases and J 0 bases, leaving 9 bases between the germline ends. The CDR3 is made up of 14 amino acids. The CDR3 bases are TGTGCCAGCACTAGGGCCCCGAACACCGGGGAGCTGTTTTTT. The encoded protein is CASTRAPNTGELFF.

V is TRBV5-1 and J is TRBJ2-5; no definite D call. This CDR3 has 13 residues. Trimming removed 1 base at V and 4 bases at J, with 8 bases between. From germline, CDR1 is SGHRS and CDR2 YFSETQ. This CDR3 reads CASSLIPIETQYF. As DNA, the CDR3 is TGCGCCAGCAGCTTGATCCCGATAGAGACCCAGTACTTC. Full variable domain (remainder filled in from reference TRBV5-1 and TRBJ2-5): KAGVTQTPRYLIKTRGQQVTLSCSPISGHRSVSWYQQTPGQGLQFLFEYFSETQRNKGNFPGRFSGRQFSNSRSEMNVSTLELGDSALYLCASSLIPIETQYFGPGTRLLVL.

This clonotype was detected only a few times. CDR3 coding DNA: TGTGCCAGCAGCTTTATAAACAGCGCATACACCGGGGAGCTGTTTTTT. It specifies CASSFINSAYTGELFF. This chain uses TRBV7-9 with TRBJ2-2; D is unclear. The CDR3 is made up of 16 amino acids. Trimming removed 3 bases from V and 3 bases from J, with 14 bases in between. CDR1 is SEHNR and CDR2 is FQNEAQ in the germline V gene (reference sequence). The complete variable domain, with remaining parts taken from reference TRBV7-9 and TRBJ2-2, reads DTGVSQNPRHKITKRGQNVTFRCDPISEHNRLYWYRQTLGQGPEFLTYFQNEAQLEKSRLLSDRFSAERPKGSFSTLEIQRTEQGDSAMYLCASSFINSAYTGELFFGEGSRLTVL.

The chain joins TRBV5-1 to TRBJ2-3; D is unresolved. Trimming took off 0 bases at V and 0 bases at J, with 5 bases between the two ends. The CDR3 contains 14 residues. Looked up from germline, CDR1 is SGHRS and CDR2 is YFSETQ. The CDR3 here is CASSLGASTDTQYF. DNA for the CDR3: TGCGCCAGCAGCTTGGGGGCGAGCACAGATACGCAGTATTTT.

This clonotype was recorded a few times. CDR3 loop: CASSSTNTEAFF. CDR3 DNA: TGTGCCAGCAGTTCGACTAACACTGAAGCTTTCTTT. This chain joins TRBV6-5 and TRBJ1-1; D gene ambiguous. The CDR3 spans 12 residues. CDR1 is MNHEY and CDR2 is SVGAGI in the germline V gene. Trimming stripped 4 bases from V and 2 bases from J, with 5 bases between.

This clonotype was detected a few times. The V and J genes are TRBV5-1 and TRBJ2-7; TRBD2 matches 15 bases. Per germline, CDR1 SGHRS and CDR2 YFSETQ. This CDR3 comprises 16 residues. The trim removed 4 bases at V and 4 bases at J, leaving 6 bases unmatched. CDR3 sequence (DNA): TGCGCCAGCAGCCCAGGGACTAGCGGGAGGAGGTACGAGCAGTACTTC. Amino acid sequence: CASSPGTSGRRYEQYF. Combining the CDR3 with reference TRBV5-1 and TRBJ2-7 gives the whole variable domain KAGVTQTPRYLIKTRGQQVTLSCSPISGHRSVSWYQQTPGQGLQFLFEYFSETQRNKGNFPGRFSGRQFSNSRSEMNVSTLELGDSALYLCASSPGTSGRRYEQYFGPGTRLTVT.

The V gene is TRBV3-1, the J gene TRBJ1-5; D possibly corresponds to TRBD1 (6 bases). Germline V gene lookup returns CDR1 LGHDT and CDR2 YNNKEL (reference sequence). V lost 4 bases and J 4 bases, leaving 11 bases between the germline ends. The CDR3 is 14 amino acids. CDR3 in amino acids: CASSRDMGNQPQHF. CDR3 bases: TGTGCCAGCAGCCGGGACATGGGAAATCAGCCCCAGCATTTT.

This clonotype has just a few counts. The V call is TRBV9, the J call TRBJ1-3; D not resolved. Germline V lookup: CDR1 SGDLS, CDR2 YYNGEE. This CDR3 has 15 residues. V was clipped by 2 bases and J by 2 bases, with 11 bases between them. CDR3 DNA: TGTGCCAGCAGCGTCCATTGGGCTACTGGAAACACCATATATTTT. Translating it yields CASSVHWATGNTIYF.

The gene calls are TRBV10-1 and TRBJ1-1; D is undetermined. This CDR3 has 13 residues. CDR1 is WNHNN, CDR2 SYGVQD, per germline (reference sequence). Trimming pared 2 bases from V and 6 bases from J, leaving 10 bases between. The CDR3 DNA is TGCGCCAGCAGTGAGCCCTTAAACTCTGAAGCTTTCTTT. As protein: CASSEPLNSEAFF.

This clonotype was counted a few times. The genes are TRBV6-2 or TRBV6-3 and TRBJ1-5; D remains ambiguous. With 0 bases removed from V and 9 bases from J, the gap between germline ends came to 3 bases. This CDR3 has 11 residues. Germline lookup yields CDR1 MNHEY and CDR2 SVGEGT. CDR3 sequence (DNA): TGTGCCAGCAGTTACTCGGGGCCCCAGCATTTT. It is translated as CASSYSGPQHF.